What follows are 19 T cell receptor beta chains derived from one specimen sequenced in a study of identical twins. TCRdb recomputed calls from the 5' RACE reads with MiXCR, one row per CDR3 protein. The sample holds hundreds of thousands of distinct CDR3 sequences; less than 10% are singletons and the top ten take about 5%. The sample was memory (CD45RO+) T cells sorted from blood. The receptors stem from a woman aged 18-30 years in good health.

This clonotype appeared a few times. The rearrangement links TRBV9 to TRBJ1-1, with D possibly matching TRBD1 (5 bases). With 0 bases removed from V and 6 bases from J, the gap between germline ends came to 18 bases. The CDR3 has 16 residues. Germline V CDR1 and CDR2: SGDLS, YYNGEE. The CDR3 region is CASSVGSVDLGAEAFF. The CDR3 DNA sequence: TGTGCCAGCAGCGTAGGATCCGTCGACCTGGGGGCTGAAGCTTTCTTT.

CDR3 bases: TGTGCCATCAGCGTCTCGAACACCGGGGAGCTGTTTTTT. It is translated as CAISVSNTGELFF. The J gene is TRBJ2-2, the V gene TRBV10-3; D uncertain. This CDR3 comprises 13 residues. CDR1 and CDR2 from the germline V gene are ENHRY and SYGVKD. The ends were cut back, 6 bases at V and 0 bases at J, with 5 bases in the middle.

V is TRBV9 and J is TRBJ2-5; 12 nucleotides agree with TRBD2. CDR1 is SGDLS and CDR2 is YYNGEE in the germline V gene. The CDR3 covers 17 residues. Losses at the gene ends were 4 bases for V and 0 bases for J; bases not matched to a gene: 7. The CDR3 sequence is CASSRGLAGKYQETQYF. The CDR3 bases are TGTGCCAGCAGCCGAGGACTAGCGGGAAAGTACCAAGAGACCCAGTACTTC.

The CDR3 loop reads CASSRLAGGSAYNEQFF. Written as DNA, the CDR3 is TGTGCCAGCAGCCGACTAGCGGGAGGATCAGCCTACAATGAGCAGTTCTTC. The J gene is TRBJ2-1, the V gene TRBV3-1; TRBD2 matches at 13 bases. Looked up from germline, CDR1 is LGHDT and CDR2 is YNNKEL (reference sequence). Trimming took 4 bases from V and 2 from J; bases not matched to a gene: 5. The CDR3 runs to 17 residues.

This clonotype was seen only a few times. The chain recombines TRBV20-1 with TRBJ2-3; 10 nucleotides agree with TRBD2. There are 14 residues in the CDR3. Per the germline V gene, CDR1 is DFQATT and CDR2 is SNEGSKA (reference sequence). Unmatched junction bases numbered 4, after V lost 2 bases and J lost 5 bases. CDR3: CSARYSGRRDTQYF. For the CDR3, the DNA is TGCAGTGCTAGATATAGCGGGAGGCGAGATACGCAGTATTTT.

V usage is TRBV27 and J usage is TRBJ1-2, with unresolved D. The CDR3 extends over 13 amino acids. CDR1 and CDR2 (germline): MNHEY, SMNVEV (reference sequence). Trimming took off 1 base at V and 7 bases at J, with 10 bases between the two ends. CDR3 loop: CASSLLGNSGYTF. CDR3 nucleotide sequence: TGTGCCAGCAGTTTATTGGGGAATTCTGGCTACACCTTC.

This clonotype was counted at least ten times. The gene calls are TRBV4-2 and TRBJ1-2, with D unresolved. The CDR3 extends over 12 amino acids. Germline lookup yields CDR1 LGHNA and CDR2 YNFKEQ. V lost 3 bases, J lost 3 bases, and 5 bases lay in between. CDR3 residues: CASSQGHYGYTF. The CDR3, as DNA: TGTGCCAGCAGCCAGGGCCACTATGGCTACACCTTC.

Only a few counts were recorded for this clonotype. The chain couples TRBV5-6 to TRBJ2-6; a possible D gene is TRBD1 (6 bases). Germline V gene data show CDR1 as SGHDT and CDR2 as YYEEEE. Trimming removed 2 bases from V and 0 bases from J, with 18 bases in between. The length of the CDR3 is 19 residues. CDR3 region: CASSFIGTPLSSGANVLTF. CDR3 coding DNA: TGTGCCAGCAGCTTCATCGGGACACCCCTTTCCTCTGGGGCCAACGTCCTGACTTTC.

There are a few counts of this clonotype. This rearrangement joins TRBV12-3 or TRBV12-4 to TRBJ2-7; D gene uncertain. The V and J ends lost 5 bases and 3 bases respectively, with 14 bases between them. The CDR3 contains 14 residues. The CDR3 DNA is TGTGCCAGCAGTATAGGCGCCGAAGGCTACGAGCAGTACTTC. It is translated as CASSIGAEGYEQYF.

At least ten counts were recorded for this clonotype. CDR3 sequence: CASSQVSYRGGSSYEQYF. The CDR3 DNA sequence: TGTGCCAGCAGCCAAGTATCCTACAGGGGGGGAAGCTCCTACGAGCAGTACTTC. V is TRBV14 and J is TRBJ2-7, with D perhaps matching TRBD1 (8 bases). Trimming took off 1 base at V and 0 bases at J, with 19 bases between the two ends. There are 18 residues in the CDR3. Germline assignment: CDR1 SGHDN and CDR2 FVKESK.

The table lists this clonotype with many counts. V gene TRBV6-2 or TRBV6-3 combines with J gene TRBJ2-2; 8 positions agree with TRBD2. Per the germline V gene, CDR1 is MNHEY and CDR2 is SVGEGT. The J segment lost 5 bases and the V segment lost 6 bases, leaving 14 bases of the junction unmatched. The CDR3 spans 17 residues. CDR3 sequence: CASSPLLAGSGTGELFF. CDR3 nucleotides: TGTGCCAGCAGCCCATTATTAGCGGGATCGGGAACCGGGGAGCTGTTTTTT.

This clonotype was seen ten or more times. The chain carries TRBV6-2 or TRBV6-3 and TRBJ2-1; 9 nucleotides line up with TRBD2. V lost 7 bases and J lost 4; bases outside the gene matches: 23. Germline V lookup: CDR1 MNHEY, CDR2 SVGEGT. The CDR3 is 20 residues long. This CDR3 reads CASMPGVKRGVLLDYNEQFF. The CDR3 DNA reads TGTGCCAGCATGCCCGGGGTGAAGCGGGGGGTCCTCCTCGATTACAATGAGCAGTTCTTC.

This clonotype has a handful of counts. The V and J genes are TRBV20-1 and TRBJ2-7; D might be TRBD2 (6 bases). Trimming shortened V by 2 bases and J by 7 bases, and 24 bases separated the two germline ends. There are 16 residues in the CDR3. The germline V gene has CDR1 DFQATT and CDR2 SNEGSKA (reference sequence). This chain's CDR3 is CSARRAGRGALGEQYF. CDR3 sequence (DNA): TGCAGTGCTAGAAGGGCCGGGAGAGGCGCCCTGGGAGAGCAGTACTTC.

The chain uses TRBV4-2 and TRBJ2-1, with D possibly being TRBD2 (5 bases). V was clipped by 3 bases and J by 4 bases, with 19 bases between them. Germline lookup yields CDR1 LGHNA and CDR2 YNFKEQ. The CDR3 contains 17 residues. DNA of the CDR3: TGTGCCAGCAGCCAGGCGGGCAGTGGGCACTGGTACAATGAGCAGTTCTTC. Protein: CASSQAGSGHWYNEQFF.

This clonotype was picked up many times. The chain links TRBV10-3 to TRBJ2-1; D ambiguous. Germline lookup yields CDR1 ENHRY and CDR2 SYGVKD. Trimming stripped 3 bases from V and 7 bases from J, with 7 bases between. The CDR3 contains 12 residues. CDR3 in DNA: TGTGCCATCAGTGATTCTCGGAATGAGCAGTTCTTC. Protein sequence: CAISDSRNEQFF.

This clonotype was seen at least ten times. DNA of the CDR3: TGTGCCAGCAGCCACCAGGGGACCCTACGTTACGAGCAGTACTTC. The encoded protein is CASSHQGTLRYEQYF. This chain connects TRBV11-2 to TRBJ2-7; D is perhaps TRBD1 (6 bases). The germline gives CDR1 SGHAT, CDR2 FQNNGV. V was trimmed by 5 bases and J by 4 bases, leaving 18 bases between them. There are 15 residues in the CDR3.

The CDR3 nucleotides read TGCAGCGTGACACCGAGGGGTTTTGGTCCCTACGAGCAGTACTTC. Translated, it gives CSVTPRGFGPYEQYF. The chain links TRBV29-1 to TRBJ2-7, with D possibly called TRBD1 or TRBD2 (5 bases each). The CDR3 runs to 15 residues. Germline assignment: CDR1 SQVTM and CDR2 ANQGSEA. The V end was cut by 6 bases, the J end by 2 bases, with 20 bases between.

The CDR3 is CAWTPGLAGGTYEQYF. Written as DNA, the CDR3 is TGTGCCTGGACACCGGGACTAGCGGGAGGCACTTACGAGCAGTACTTC. The chain recombines TRBV30 with TRBJ2-7, with 15 bases aligning to TRBD2. This CDR3 region has 16 residues. Germline CDR1 reads GTSNPN; CDR2 reads SVGIG (reference sequence). J lost 4 bases, V lost 4 bases, and 8 bases had no gene match.

This CDR3 is CASSLGRRRGANEQYF. In DNA, the CDR3 is TGTGCCAGCAGTTTGGGGCGGCGGCGGGGCGCGAACGAGCAGTACTTC. The chain combines TRBV12-3 or TRBV12-4 with TRBJ2-7; possibly TRBD2 for D (6 bases). The CDR3 loop spans 16 amino acids. V was clipped by 3 bases and J by 5 bases, with 20 bases between them.